These 8 T cell receptor beta chains originate from one sample sequenced in a study of a mutant IDH1 vaccine in newly diagnosed glioma. This sample's time point: week 35, safety follow-up. Doses of 300 ug of mutant IDH1 20-mer peptide were given with topical imiquimod. TCRdb's table, derived via immunoSEQ multiplex PCR, lists solely in-frame clones and lacks some. The data hold about 56,000 clones, with about nine tenths observed a single time. Their antigen targets remain unknown. The specimen comprised PBMCs, sampled from a glioma patient whose treatment included an IDH1 peptide vaccine. These TCRs come from a man aged 35 to 55 with glioma.

V usage is TRBV2 and J usage is TRBJ2-7, with D perhaps being TRBD1 or TRBD2 (5 bases each). The V gene lost 2 bases and the J gene lost 1 base, with 9 bases spanning the gap. The CDR3 totals 14 residues. From germline, CDR1 is SNHLY and CDR2 FYNNEI. The CDR3 coding sequence is TGTGCCAGCAGTGAACAGGGAGAGTCCTACGAGCAGTACTTC. Its translation is CASSEQGESYEQYF.

This clone was seen a handful of times. This sequence joins TRBV6-6 and TRBJ2-3; D perhaps matches TRBD1 (5 bases). The V gene's germline CDR1 is MNHNY and CDR2 SVGAGI (reference sequence). The CDR3 length is 14 residues. Trimming took off 6 bases at V and 2 bases at J, with 12 bases between the two ends. CDR3 sequence: CASRKVGVTDTQYF. The CDR3 nucleotides read TGTGCCAGCAGAAAAGTAGGGGTCACAGATACGCAGTATTTT.

The chain recombines TRBV28 with TRBJ2-6; no reliable D call. Germline lookup yields CDR1 MDHEN and CDR2 SYDVKM. V shed 5 bases and J shed 0 bases, with 5 bases lying between them. The length of the CDR3 is 14 residues. CDR3 sequence (DNA): TGTGCCAGCAGTCCCCTCTCTGGGGCCAACGTCCTGACTTTC. It encodes CASSPLSGANVLTF.

This clone was seen more than once but under ten times. The V and J genes are TRBV11-2 and TRBJ1-1; possibly TRBD1 for D (6 bases). Per germline, CDR1 SGHAT and CDR2 FQNNGV. CDR3 length: 14 residues. The V and J ends lost 5 bases and 5 bases respectively, with 15 bases between them. CDR3 region: CASSTTTRGTEAFF. DNA of the CDR3: TGTGCCAGCAGCACCACCACCAGGGGAACTGAAGCTTTCTTT.

This chain uses TRBV6-6 with TRBJ1-5; TRBD1 matches 8 bases. Germline V gives CDR1 MNHNY, CDR2 SVGAGI (reference sequence). J was trimmed by 2 bases and V by 5 bases; bases with no gene match: 8. The CDR3 contains 16 residues. This chain's CDR3 is CASSLGTGNGNQPQHF. Written as DNA, the CDR3 is TGTGCCAGCAGTCTCGGGACAGGTAACGGCAATCAGCCCCAGCATTTT.

V gene TRBV19 combines with J gene TRBJ1-5, with D perhaps matching TRBD1 (5 bases). The CDR3 extends over 15 amino acids. V lost 2 bases to trimming and J lost 3 bases, with 11 bases between them. Germline values: CDR1 LNHDA, CDR2 SQIVND (reference sequence). CDR3 loop: CASSITGGYNQPQHF. The CDR3 coding sequence is TGTGCCAGTAGTATAACGGGGGGATACAATCAGCCCCAGCATTTT.

This clone was recorded a few times. The V call is TRBV28, the J call TRBJ1-2, with D perhaps TRBD1 (5 bases). The V end was cut by 8 bases, the J end by 6 bases, with 13 bases between. This CDR3 is 12 amino acids long. Germline values: CDR1 MDHEN, CDR2 SYDVKM. CDR3 residues: CASGGTDHGYTF. DNA for the CDR3: TGTGCCAGCGGTGGGACGGACCATGGCTACACCTTC.

This chain joins TRBV7-9 and TRBJ2-7; 7 nucleotides line up with TRBD1. With V trimmed by 5 bases and J by 5 bases, 9 bases remained unmatched. Germline CDR1 reads SEHNR; CDR2 reads FQNEAQ (reference sequence). CDR3 size: 14 residues. In nucleotides, the CDR3 is TGTGCCAGCAGCGACGGGAACAGGGGCAACGAGCAGTACTTC. Its protein is CASSDGNRGNEQYF.